This TCR beta chain was documented in a study of CD8 T cells in Susac syndrome. RNA, at roughly 0.45 to 1 ug, was reverse transcribed with random hexamers. TCRdb ran MiXCR on the immunoSEQ multiplex PCR reads and lists one entry per CDR3 protein. The sample consists of roughly 160,000 distinct CDR3 sequences, about 96% of them appearing once. Germline CDR1 SQVTM, CDR2 ANQGSEA. The length of the CDR3 is 13 residues. Trimming cost V 6 bases and J 0 bases; bases outside gene matches: 4. The clonotype comes from a human donor with Susac syndrome. The rearrangement links TRBV29-1 to TRBJ1-2; TRBD1 matches 7 bases. Source material: CD4+ T cells from PBMCs. CDR3 in amino acids: CSVRDRANYGYTF. As DNA, the CDR3 is TGCAGCGTCCGGGACAGAGCTAACTATGGCTACACCTTC.